This T cell receptor beta chain originates from a study of blood T cells in healthy people across ages. The V and J ends lost 6 bases and 4 bases, in that order; junction bases with no gene match: 5. Germline values: CDR1 SEHNR, CDR2 FQNEAQ (reference sequence). The CDR3 runs to 14 residues. A J-beta primer mix and a sample-barcoded 5' primer were used in a second PCR of about 6 to 12 cycles. MiXCR, applied by TCRdb to the 5' RACE reads, yields one record per CDR3 protein. The data hold approximately 800,000 distinct CDR3 sequences, with about a quarter observed a single time. These same data were also listed under a study on T cells of mothers and their children.

Sequenced: blood. The sequence was obtained from a boy between 10 and 17 years old in good health. This chain joins TRBV7-9 and TRBJ1-4, with 7 bases matching TRBD1. The CDR3 DNA is TGTGCCAGCAGACGGGACAGCAGTAATGAAAAACTGTTTTTT. The encoded protein is CASRRDSSNEKLFF.